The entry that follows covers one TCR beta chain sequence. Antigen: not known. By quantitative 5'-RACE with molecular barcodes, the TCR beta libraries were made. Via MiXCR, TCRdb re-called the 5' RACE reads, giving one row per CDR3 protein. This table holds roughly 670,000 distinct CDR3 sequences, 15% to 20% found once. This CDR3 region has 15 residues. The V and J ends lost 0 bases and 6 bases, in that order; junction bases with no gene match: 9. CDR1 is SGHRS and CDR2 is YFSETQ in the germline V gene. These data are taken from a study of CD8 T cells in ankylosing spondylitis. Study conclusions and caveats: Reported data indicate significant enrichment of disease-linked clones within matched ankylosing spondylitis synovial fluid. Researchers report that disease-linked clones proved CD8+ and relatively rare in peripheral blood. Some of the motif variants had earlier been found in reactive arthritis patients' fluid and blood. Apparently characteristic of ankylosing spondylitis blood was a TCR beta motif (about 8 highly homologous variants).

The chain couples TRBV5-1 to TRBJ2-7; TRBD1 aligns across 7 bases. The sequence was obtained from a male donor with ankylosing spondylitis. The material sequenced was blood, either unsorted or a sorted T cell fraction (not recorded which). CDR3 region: CASSLVQGMRSEQYF. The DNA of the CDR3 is TGCGCCAGCAGCTTGGTACAGGGGATGAGATCCGAGCAGTACTTC.